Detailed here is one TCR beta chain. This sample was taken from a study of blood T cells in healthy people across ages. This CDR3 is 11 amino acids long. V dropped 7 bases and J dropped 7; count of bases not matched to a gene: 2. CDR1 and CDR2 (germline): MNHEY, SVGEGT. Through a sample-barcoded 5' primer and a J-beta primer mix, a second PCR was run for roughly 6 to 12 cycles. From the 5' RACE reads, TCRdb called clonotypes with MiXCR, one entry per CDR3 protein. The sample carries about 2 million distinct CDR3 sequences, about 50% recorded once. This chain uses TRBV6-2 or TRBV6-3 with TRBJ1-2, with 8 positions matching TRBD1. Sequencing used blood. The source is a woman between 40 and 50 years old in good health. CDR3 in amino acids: CASNQGAGYTF. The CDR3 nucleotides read TGTGCCAGCAACCAGGGGGCTGGCTACACCTTC.